These T cell receptor beta chains were read from a single sample in a study of blood T cell repertoires in COVID-19. Generated by immunoSEQ multiplex PCR, the TCRdb table keeps only in-frame clones and is missing some. In the table there are 350,000 to 550,000 clones, around 89% of which are singletons. Sequences were obtained from peripheral blood. The source of these receptors is a woman between 25 and 40 years old with acute or convalescent COVID-19. The conserved cysteine and the conserved F or W are not part of the CDR3 here. The order of the fields is V gene, CDR3 length, J gene, CDR3 protein.

TRBV11-2	10	TRBJ2-7	ASSGSLYEQY
TRBV5-1	12	TRBJ1-1	ASMAGGATLEAF
TRBV2	13	TRBJ2-2	ASSVQGASAGELF
TRBV2	11	TRBJ1-4	ASSDREDEKLF
TRBV19	12	TRBJ2-7	ASRTTGSSYEQY
TRBV19	13	TRBJ1-5	ASSIWDRDNQPQH
TRBV5-3	10	TRBJ1-5	ARSEGDQPQH
TRBV21-1	15	TRBJ2-3	ASSSLRSGASTDTQY
TRBV28	12	TRBJ2-5	ASSSKRGAETQY
TRBV19	13	TRBJ2-1	ASSIAGQGVPEQF
TRBV7-9	12	TRBJ1-1	ASSLGGAITEAF
TRBV9	13	TRBJ1-4	ASSVGPRTNEKLF
TRBV3-1/TRBV3-2	15	TRBJ2-2	ASSPPQGPKLTGELF
TRBV12-3/TRBV12-4	11	TRBJ2-5	ASSFDREETQY
TRBV27	11	TRBJ2-1	ASRQGPYNEQF
TRBV7-9	13	TRBJ1-4	ASSYGRGPFEKLF
TRBV28	11	TRBJ2-7	ASRESGVDEQY
TRBV18	13	TRBJ1-3	ASSTRTEHGNTIY
TRBV5-4	14	TRBJ2-3	ASSLEDFASTDTQY
TRBV18	11	TRBJ2-1	ASSPPTYNEQF
TRBV7-9	12	TRBJ2-7	ASSLTGLIDEQY
TRBV28	12	TRBJ2-5	ASSLYGGGRDQY
TRBV9	13	TRBJ2-7	ASSVDGGAPQEQY
TRBV14	14	TRBJ2-5	ASSQLLLYLGETQY
TRBV5-5	13	TRBJ2-1	ASSLGQGTGNEQF
TRBV4-1	15	TRBJ2-3	ASSHPAGEPSTDTQY
TRBV19	11	TRBJ2-7	ASSADSYYEQY
TRBV28	14	TRBJ2-1	ASSLWGAAMNNEQF
TRBV6-1	14	TRBJ1-2	ASSVPRIGHAGGYT
TRBV11-3	12	TRBJ1-1	ASSAGGAAAEAF
TRBV30	11	TRBJ2-7	AWSVTGPYEQY
TRBV28	12	TRBJ1-1	ASREDVVNTEAF
TRBV5-1	13	TRBJ1-6	ASSSPGQGNSPLH
TRBV5-4	13	TRBJ2-6	ASSQGSTGANVLT
TRBV6-6	11	TRBJ2-1	ATRDRGNNEQF
TRBV11-3	15	TRBJ2-3	ASSPGPLAGGPDTQY
TRBV9	13	TRBJ2-7	ASSVSWGRGYEQY
TRBV28	12	TRBJ2-6	ASRQRGGANVLT
TRBV5-1	13	TRBJ2-5	ASSFNRGREETQY
TRBV28	11	TRBJ1-2	ASSFGQGYGYT
TRBV5-4	11	TRBJ2-2	ASSLGGSGELF
TRBV4-1	14	TRBJ1-6	ASSQVHGDRGFPLH
TRBV19	12	TRBJ1-5	ASSTGHSNQPQH
TRBV27	12	TRBJ1-5	ASSLRGGVQPQH
TRBV12-3/TRBV12-4	11	TRBJ1-1	ASTYRQNTEAF